This entry lists 18 T cell receptor beta chains sequenced from one sample in a study of PD-1 blockade in classical Hodgkin lymphoma. Every one of the patients relapsed after autologous stem cell transplantation (brentuximab vedotin exposure was variable). Method: immunoSEQ multiplex PCR; TCRdb's copy keeps in-frame clones and lacks some. The sample consists of about 41,000 clones, more than 70% of them appearing once. This specimen was peripheral blood mononuclear cells (PBMCs), taken at baseline. Receptors originate from a human donor with classical Hodgkin lymphoma.

J is TRBJ2-7 and V is TRBV19; the match to TRBD1 covers 7 bases. J was trimmed by 2 bases and V by 9 bases; bases with no gene match: 13. There are 15 residues in the CDR3. Germline V gives CDR1 LNHDA, CDR2 SQIVND (reference sequence). CDR3 nucleotides: TGTGCCAGGAGACCCCCGGATGACAGGGCCTACGAGCAGTACTTC. Its translation is CARRPPDDRAYEQYF. Filled out from reference TRBV19 and TRBJ2-7, the complete variable domain reads DGGITQSPKYLFRKEGQNVTLSCEQNLNHDAMYWYRQDPGQGLRLIYYSQIVNDFQKGDIAEGYSVSREKKESFPLTVTSAQKNPTAFYLCARRPPDDRAYEQYFGPGTRLTVT.

This chain joins TRBV7-2 and TRBJ1-2; no definite D call. Germline lookup yields CDR1 SGHTA and CDR2 FQGNSA. The V gene lost 2 bases and the J gene lost 5 bases, with 18 bases spanning the gap. There are 16 residues in the CDR3. CDR3 DNA: TGTGCCAGCAGCTTAAGACCAAGCCCGGCGGGATATGGCTACACCTTC. It is translated as CASSLRPSPAGYGYTF.

The chain employs TRBV25-1 and TRBJ2-1, with D tentatively TRBD2 (7 bases). V was pared by 5 bases and J by 10 bases, with 18 bases between. From germline, CDR1 is MGHDK and CDR2 SYGVNS. CDR3 length: 14 residues. CDR3 DNA sequence: TGTGCCAGCAGTTCAACGGTGGGGGGGCCCGAGCAGTTCTTC. Protein product: CASSSTVGGPEQFF.

The genes are TRBV7-3 and TRBJ1-1; TRBD1 aligns across 7 bases. CDR1 is SGHTA and CDR2 is FQGTGA in the germline V gene. V was clipped by 1 base and J by 4 bases; unmatched bases: 9. This CDR3 has 16 residues. The CDR3 DNA sequence: TGTGCCAGCAGCTTAAATTCAGGGGGGCGAGGCACTGAAGCTTTCTTT. Translation gives CASSLNSGGRGTEAFF.

A word on this clone: The sample carries other DNA sequences with the same CDR3. The CDR3 DNA reads TGTGCCAGCTCACGGCAGGACATGAACACTGAAGCTTTCTTT. This codes for CASSRQDMNTEAFF. The J gene is TRBJ1-1, the V gene TRBV18; TRBD1 might be the D (5 bases). CDR3 size: 14 residues. Trimming cost V 4 bases and J 0 bases, with 9 bases left between them. Germline V gives CDR1 KGHSH, CDR2 LQKENI.

The table lists this clone with a few counts. V is TRBV6-5 and J is TRBJ1-3; TRBD1 matches at 9 bases. J gave up 9 bases and V 7 bases, and 13 bases lay outside the gene matches. Per the germline V gene, CDR1 is MNHEY and CDR2 is SVGAGI. This CDR3 has 15 amino acids. The chain's CDR3 is CASTPTWTGVGTIYF. CDR3 nucleotide sequence: TGTGCCAGCACCCCGACGTGGACAGGGGTTGGCACCATATATTTT.

V usage is TRBV18 and J usage is TRBJ1-5, with unresolved D. CDR1 KGHSH and CDR2 LQKENI come from the germline V gene. V was shortened by 6 bases and J by 6 bases, with 15 bases between the two germline ends. The CDR3 extends over 14 amino acids. This CDR3 reads CASSEGVTGQPQHF. The CDR3 bases are TGTGCCAGCTCGGAGGGCGTTACGGGTCAGCCCCAGCATTTT.

The chain carries TRBV28 and TRBJ2-1; D ambiguous. Trimming removed 5 bases from V and 6 bases from J, with 2 bases in between. This CDR3 is 10 amino acids long. From germline, CDR1 is MDHEN and CDR2 SYDVKM. DNA of the CDR3: TGTGCCAGCAGTGGCAATGAGCAGTTCTTC. This gives the protein CASSGNEQFF.

The chain couples TRBV7-9 to TRBJ2-7, with 9 bases fitting TRBD1. Looked up from germline, CDR1 is SEHNR and CDR2 is FQNEAQ (reference sequence). With V trimmed by 5 bases and J by 6 bases, 11 bases remained unmatched. There are 15 residues in the CDR3. The CDR3 region is CASSITGTGLREQYF. CDR3 bases: TGTGCCAGCAGCATAACCGGGACAGGGTTACGCGAGCAGTACTTC.

The genes are TRBV6-5 and TRBJ2-7; D uncertain. CDR3 size: 12 residues. V was clipped by 2 bases and J by 1 base, with 3 bases between them. Germline CDR1 is MNHEY and CDR2 is SVGAGI. As DNA, the CDR3 is TGTGCCAGCAGTTACAGTTCCTACGAGCAGTACTTC. Its protein is CASSYSSYEQYF.

The CDR3 DNA follows: TGTGCCAGCAGCCCTACAGGGCCCAGGTCAGATACGCAGTATTTT. Protein product: CASSPTGPRSDTQYF. This chain joins TRBV6-5 and TRBJ2-3, with D possibly TRBD1 on 6 matching bases. This CDR3 is built from 15 residues. V was clipped by 6 bases and J by 4 bases, with 17 bases between them. In germline, CDR1 is MNHEY, CDR2 SVGAGI.

This chain uses TRBV7-3 with TRBJ2-3; perhaps D is TRBD1 or TRBD2 (5 bases each). The V gene's germline CDR1 is SGHTA and CDR2 FQGTGA. The CDR3 covers 15 residues. The ends were cut back, 1 base at V and 6 bases at J, with 14 bases in the middle. This CDR3 is CASSLRDGTVDTQYF. The CDR3, as DNA: TGTGCCAGCAGCTTAAGGGACGGGACCGTGGATACGCAGTATTTT. Full variable domain (remainder filled in from reference TRBV7-3 and TRBJ2-3): GAGVSQTPSNKVTEKGKYVELRCDPISGHTALYWYRQSLGQGPEFLIYFQGTGAADDSGLPNDRFFAVRPEGSVSTLKIQRTERGDSAVYLCASSLRDGTVDTQYFGPGTRLTVL.

V and J are TRBV4-1 and TRBJ2-3; TRBD2 aligns across 11 bases. CDR1 and CDR2 from the germline V gene are MGHRA and YSYEKL. CDR3 size: 16 residues. Losses at the gene ends were 1 base for V and 3 bases for J; bases not matched to a gene: 3. CDR3 coding DNA: TGCGCCAGCAGCCAAGTAGGGACTAGCGGTACAGATACGCAGTATTTT. It specifies CASSQVGTSGTDTQYF.

This clone was picked up a small number of times. The chain links TRBV25-1 to TRBJ2-1; weak D call: TRBD2 (6 bases). Looked up from germline, CDR1 is MGHDK and CDR2 is SYGVNS. Trimming cost V 5 bases and J 0 bases, with 11 bases left between them. The CDR3 is made up of 15 amino acids. The DNA for the CDR3 is TGTGCCAGCAGTACATGGGGAGGCTCCTACAATGAGCAGTTCTTC. Translated: CASSTWGGSYNEQFF.

This chain links TRBV5-1 with TRBJ2-2, with 7 bases lining up with TRBD1. This CDR3 region has 16 residues. Germline values: CDR1 SGHRS, CDR2 YFSETQ. V shed 2 bases, J shed 0 bases, and the junction held 4 bases outside the gene matches. CDR3 bases: TGCGCCAGCAGCTTACGAGGGGGCGCGAACACCGGGGAGCTGTTTTTT. It specifies CASSLRGGANTGELFF. The whole variable domain, remainder taken from reference TRBV5-1 and TRBJ2-2, is KAGVTQTPRYLIKTRGQQVTLSCSPISGHRSVSWYQQTPGQGLQFLFEYFSETQRNKGNFPGRFSGRQFSNSRSEMNVSTLELGDSALYLCASSLRGGANTGELFFGEGSRLTVL.

V and J are TRBV6-5 and TRBJ1-4, with a weak D call TRBD1 (6 bases). Trimming left V 6 bases short and J 7 bases short, with 18 bases between. The CDR3 runs to 15 residues. Germline assignment: CDR1 MNHEY and CDR2 SVGAGI. CDR3 amino acids: CASSPLWDISEKLFF. CDR3 nucleotides: TGTGCCAGCAGCCCTCTCTGGGACATTAGTGAAAAACTGTTTTTT.

This rearrangement joins TRBV4-1 to TRBJ1-5, with 8 bases fitting TRBD1. The CDR3 is 19 residues long. Germline CDR1 MGHRA, CDR2 YSYEKL. V was clipped by 1 base and J by 2 bases; unmatched bases: 13. Here the CDR3 reads CASSQGNRDRPLGNQPQHF. CDR3 in DNA: TGCGCCAGCAGCCAAGGAAACCGGGACAGGCCCTTGGGCAATCAGCCCCAGCATTTT.

The chain employs TRBV30 and TRBJ2-3, with D uncertain. Germline assignment: CDR1 GTSNPN and CDR2 SVGIG (reference sequence). CDR3 size: 12 residues. V was pared by 0 bases and J by 4 bases, with 5 bases between. The CDR3 DNA reads as TGTGCCTGGAGTGTACGGGCAGATACGCAGTATTTT. This codes for CAWSVRADTQYF.